Listed here are 30 T cell receptor beta chains from one sample, sequenced in a study of blood T cell repertoires in COVID-19. This table comes from immunoSEQ multiplex PCR, and its TCRdb copy is limited to in-frame clones, with some not included. The sample has 130,000 to 150,000 clones; approximately 88% are singletons. Sample: peripheral blood. Receptor source: a woman between 50 and 59 years old with acute or convalescent COVID-19.

The J gene is TRBJ2-4, the V gene TRBV19, with D unresolved. CDR3 length: 11 residues. V lost 5 bases and J lost 6, with 5 bases in between. CDR1 is LNHDA and CDR2 is SQIVND in the germline V gene (reference sequence). As DNA, the CDR3 is TGTGCCAGTAGTCCGGGAAACATTCAGTACTTC. Its protein is CASSPGNIQYF.

The chain uses TRBV2 and TRBJ1-5; TRBD1 might be the D (5 bases). The germline V gene encodes CDR1 SNHLY and CDR2 FYNNEI. The ends were cut back, 3 bases at V and 2 bases at J, with 5 bases in the middle. CDR3 length: 13 amino acids. The CDR3 DNA follows: TGTGCCAGCAGTGACAGGGGCAATCAGCCCCAGCATTTT. Translating gives CASSDRGNQPQHF.

This chain connects TRBV5-1 to TRBJ1-2, with TRBD1 matching 8 bases. CDR3 length: 14 amino acids. With 2 bases clipped from V and 9 bases from J, the junction kept 9 bases outside the gene matches. The germline V gene encodes CDR1 SGHRS and CDR2 YFSETQ. Written as DNA, the CDR3 is TGCGCCAGCAGCTTTACTCCAGGGGGCACGAGCTACACCTTC. Amino acid sequence: CASSFTPGGTSYTF.

V gene TRBV7-9 combines with J gene TRBJ2-7; no clear D gene. The germline CDR1 and CDR2 sequences are SEHNR and FQNEAQ (reference sequence). The CDR3 extends over 14 amino acids. The V end lost 5 bases, the J end lost 1 base, and 12 bases lay between the germline ends. CDR3 bases: TGTGCCAGCAGCGCGGCCACAAGTTCCTACGAGCAGTACTTC. It codes for CASSAATSSYEQYF.

The V call is TRBV2, the J call TRBJ2-2; the D is unclear. From germline, CDR1 is SNHLY and CDR2 FYNNEI. V dropped 9 bases and J dropped 6 bases, with 11 bases sitting between them. The CDR3 is 12 amino acids. CDR3 amino acids: CASLLLAGELFF. The CDR3, as DNA: TGTGCCAGTTTACTTCTTGCCGGGGAGCTGTTTTTT.

As concerns this clone: The junction does not match germline at one end; this may be a read error. This chain connects TRBV29-1 to TRBJ2-2, with a possible D match to TRBD2 (6 bases). Germline V gene lookup returns CDR1 SQVTM and CDR2 ANQGSEA. The CDR3 is 13 amino acids. For the CDR3, the DNA is TGCAGCGGAGGGACTCCCAACAGCGGGGAGCTGTTTTTT. It specifies CSGGTPNSGELFF.

This clone showed up just once. The CDR3 nucleotides read TGTGCCAGCAGCCCCGGAGGGGGCGGTAGCAATCAGCCCCAGCATTTT. Translation gives CASSPGGGGSNQPQHF. The chain uses TRBV7-9 and TRBJ1-5; 7 positions match TRBD1. Germline V lookup: CDR1 SEHNR, CDR2 FQNEAQ (reference sequence). This CDR3 contains 16 residues. V shed 5 bases and J 0 bases; nucleotides not matched to a gene: 7.

The rearrangement links TRBV18 to TRBJ2-7; D remains ambiguous. Looked up from germline, CDR1 is KGHSH and CDR2 is LQKENI. Trimming took 4 bases from V and 3 from J, leaving 7 bases between them. This CDR3 region has 12 residues. The CDR3 loop is CASSQQLYEQYF. In DNA form, the CDR3 reads TGTGCCAGCTCACAACAGCTCTACGAGCAGTACTTC.

The chain is built from TRBV5-4 and TRBJ1-3; D is unresolved. This CDR3 comprises 15 residues. From germline, CDR1 is SGHNT and CDR2 YYREEE (reference sequence). Trimming pared 1 base from V and 2 bases from J, leaving 10 bases between. The CDR3 region has the DNA TGTGCCAGCAGCTTGTGGTCCGGAGCTGGAAACACCATATATTTT. Its protein product is CASSLWSGAGNTIYF.

The V and J genes are TRBV5-1 and TRBJ2-7; 11 nucleotides agree with TRBD2. CDR3 length equals 16 residues. Looked up from germline, CDR1 is SGHRS and CDR2 is YFSETQ. J lost 3 bases, V lost 4 bases, and 9 bases had no gene match. CDR3 in amino acids: CASSPGLAGINYEQYF. CDR3 nucleotide sequence: TGCGCCAGCAGCCCCGGACTAGCGGGCATTAACTACGAGCAGTACTTC.

About this clone itself: Different DNA sequences within this sample yield the same CDR3. The CDR3 nucleotides are TGTGCCAGCAGCAGGGACAGCTACGAGCAGTACTTC. It yields the protein CASSRDSYEQYF. V is TRBV5-4 and J is TRBJ2-7, with TRBD1 identical over 7 bases. The ends lost 4 bases at V and 3 bases at J; junction bases unmatched: 1. This CDR3 contains 12 residues. CDR1 and CDR2 from the germline V gene are SGHNT and YYREEE (reference sequence).

The rearrangement joins TRBV19 to TRBJ2-7, with TRBD1 identical over 7 bases. Germline loops: CDR1 LNHDA, CDR2 SQIVND (reference sequence). J gave up 2 bases and V 4 bases, and 8 bases lay outside the gene matches. The CDR3 totals 15 residues. The CDR3, as DNA: TGTGCCAGTAGTAACGACAGGGAATTCCCCTACGAGCAGTACTTC. Its translation is CASSNDREFPYEQYF.

This clone was recorded once. This sequence joins TRBV2 and TRBJ1-1; the D gene is possibly TRBD1 (5 bases). The CDR3 loop spans 13 amino acids. The germline V gene has CDR1 SNHLY and CDR2 FYNNEI. V dropped 6 bases and J dropped 1 base, with 9 bases sitting between them. The CDR3, as DNA: TGTGCCAGCAGCGACAGAGCGAACACTGAAGCTTTCTTT. It is translated as CASSDRANTEAFF.

The V call is TRBV6-6, the J call TRBJ1-5, with 7 bases fitting TRBD1. Trimming cost V 6 bases and J 4 bases; bases outside gene matches: 6. This CDR3 region has 14 residues. Germline V lookup: CDR1 MNHNY, CDR2 SVGAGI (reference sequence). The CDR3 loop reads CASREGQHNQPQHF. The CDR3 bases are TGTGCCAGCAGAGAGGGACAGCATAATCAGCCCCAGCATTTT.

J is TRBJ1-2 and V is TRBV5-1, with a possible D match to TRBD1 (5 bases). In germline, CDR1 is SGHRS, CDR2 YFSETQ. CDR3 length: 16 amino acids. V lost 3 bases, J lost 0 bases, and 15 bases lay in between. This CDR3 is CASSSFPRGSNYGYTF. In DNA, the CDR3 is TGCGCCAGCAGCTCGTTCCCTCGGGGGTCTAACTATGGCTACACCTTC.

J is TRBJ2-5 and V is TRBV29-1; 7 nucleotides line up with TRBD1. V lost 3 bases to trimming and J lost 4 bases; unmatched junction nucleotides: 5. Germline CDR1 reads SQVTM; CDR2 reads ANQGSEA. The CDR3 contains 13 residues. CDR3 nucleotide sequence: TGCAGCGTTGAGGTAAACAGGGGAGAGACCCAGTACTTC. Translation gives CSVEVNRGETQYF.

The gene calls are TRBV6-8 and TRBJ1-1; TRBD1 agrees at 7 bases. The germline V gene has CDR1 MNHGY and CDR2 SAAAGT. Trimming removed 0 bases from V and 1 base from J; junction bases left unmatched: 11. The length of the CDR3 is 18 residues. As DNA, the CDR3 is TGTGCCAGCAGTTACTCTACACCCGGGACAGTTTGGAACACTGAAGCTTTCTTT. Its protein is CASSYSTPGTVWNTEAFF.

This clone was detected only once. The genes are TRBV3-1 (or the pseudogene TRBV3-2) and TRBJ1-3; D may be TRBD1 (5 bases). V was pared by 0 bases and J by 2 bases, with 8 bases between. This CDR3 has 15 amino acids. CDR1 and CDR2 (germline): LGHDT, YNNKEL (reference sequence). This CDR3 reads CASSQEGAAGNTIYF. CDR3 bases: TGTGCCAGCAGCCAAGAAGGGGCAGCTGGAAACACCATATATTTT.

The rearrangement uses TRBV10-2 and TRBJ1-1; perhaps TRBD1 as D (6 bases). In germline, CDR1 is WSHSY, CDR2 SAAADI. The CDR3 runs to 13 residues. The germline V and J ends were trimmed by 7 bases and 5 bases, with 14 bases remaining between them. CDR3 sequence reads: CASTGRGQTEAFF. The CDR3 bases are TGCGCCAGCACTGGCAGGGGACAAACTGAAGCTTTCTTT.

This chain connects TRBV5-4 to TRBJ2-5, with TRBD2 matching 8 bases. This CDR3 has 14 residues. With 1 base clipped from V and 4 bases from J, the junction kept 3 bases outside the gene matches. The V gene's germline CDR1 is SGHNT and CDR2 YYREEE (reference sequence). The chain's CDR3 is CASSLNRGGETQYF. The DNA of the CDR3 is TGTGCCAGCAGCTTGAATCGGGGGGGAGAGACCCAGTACTTC.

V gene TRBV10-1 combines with J gene TRBJ2-5; D might be TRBD1 (6 bases). V shed 6 bases and J shed 4 bases, with 12 bases lying between them. CDR3 length equals 13 residues. Germline V gives CDR1 WNHNN, CDR2 SYGVQD (reference sequence). In DNA, the CDR3 is TGCGCCAGCAGCGTACAGGGCGGAGAGACCCAGTACTTC. This translates into CASSVQGGETQYF.

The J gene is TRBJ2-1, the V gene TRBV3-1 (or the pseudogene TRBV3-2); 9 bases align to TRBD2. The CDR3 totals 15 residues. Germline V gene sequence: CDR1 LGHDT, CDR2 YNNKEL (reference sequence). V lost 6 bases to trimming and J lost 7 bases; unmatched junction nucleotides: 10. CDR3 nucleotides: TGTGCCAGCAGAATTAGCGGGGGCTCGAGGAATGAGCAGTTCTTC. It is translated as CASRISGGSRNEQFF.

Of note for this clone: This CDR3 is also generated by other DNA sequences in the sample. The V gene is TRBV18, the J gene TRBJ1-1; 7 positions agree with TRBD1. CDR1 and CDR2 from the germline V gene are KGHSH and LQKENI. V gave up 9 bases and J gave up 1 base; unmatched junction bases: 8. The CDR3 has 14 amino acids. This CDR3 reads CASSPGTENTEAFF. The CDR3 bases are TGTGCCAGTTCCCCGGGGACAGAGAACACTGAAGCTTTCTTT.

Comment on this clone: Other DNA sequences in this sample translate to the same CDR3. The chain has TRBV6-4 and TRBJ1-5; possible D gene TRBD1, 5 bases. Trimming cost V 3 bases and J 6 bases, with 9 bases left between them. The CDR3 has 13 residues. Germline-derived CDR1 and CDR2 are MRHNA and SNTAGT. CDR3 coding DNA: TGTGCCAGCAGTGAAGTAAGGGGTCAGCCCCAGCATTTT. The encoded protein is CASSEVRGQPQHF.

The DNA for the CDR3 is TGTGCCAGCAGCTTCAGCGGGATAAGCACAGATACGCAGTATTTT. The encoded protein is CASSFSGISTDTQYF. The V gene is TRBV7-6, the J gene TRBJ2-3; 7 bases agree with TRBD2. CDR1 is SGHVS, CDR2 FNYEAQ, per germline. The V gene end was trimmed by 3 bases and the J gene end by 0 bases; junction bases not matched to a gene: 3. This CDR3 is 15 amino acids long.

V usage is TRBV18 and J usage is TRBJ2-5, with 8 bases lining up with TRBD2. Trimming removed 1 base from V and 1 base from J; junction bases left unmatched: 2. The CDR3 runs 15 residues. Looked up from germline, CDR1 is KGHSH and CDR2 is LQKENI. Written as DNA, the CDR3 is TGTGCCAGCTCACCACGAGCGGGGGCCCAAGAGACCCAGTACTTC. This translates into CASSPRAGAQETQYF.

The chain joins TRBV11-2 to TRBJ1-5; D is possibly TRBD1 (5 bases). V shed 1 base and J shed 2 bases, with 21 bases lying between them. The CDR3 has 19 amino acids. In germline, CDR1 is SGHAT, CDR2 FQNNGV. The DNA of the CDR3 is TGTGCCAGCAGCTTAGTTCCGGGACTGACAAGGAGAGGCAATCAGCCCCAGCATTTT. Translated, it gives CASSLVPGLTRRGNQPQHF.

V and J are TRBV12-3 or TRBV12-4 and TRBJ1-2; D is unclear. V lost 2 bases to trimming and J lost 4 bases, with 5 bases between them. This CDR3 has 12 residues. This chain's CDR3 is CASSLSLYGYTF. The CDR3 DNA reads TGTGCCAGCAGTTTATCTCTCTATGGCTACACCTTC.

The chain links TRBV7-9 to TRBJ1-3, with D maybe TRBD1 (5 bases). V was trimmed by 8 bases and J by 1 base, leaving 27 bases between them. The CDR3 sequence is 19 residues long. Germline V lookup: CDR1 SEHNR, CDR2 FQNEAQ (reference sequence). The CDR3 reads CASAPTWGEQIISGNTIYF. The CDR3 nucleotides are TGTGCCAGCGCTCCTACGTGGGGGGAACAAATCATATCTGGAAACACCATATATTTT.

Comments on this clone: The junction does not match germline at one end; this may be a read error. V and J are TRBV5-1 and TRBJ1-3, with 9 bases fitting TRBD1. This CDR3 region has 15 residues. Per germline, CDR1 SGHRS and CDR2 YFSETQ. The DNA for the CDR3 is TGCGCCAGCAGCTTGGACGGGGAAATACAGGGGGCATATAACTTT. Translating it yields CASSLDGEIQGAYNF. The entire variable domain, with the rest obtained from reference TRBV5-1 and TRBJ1-3, is as follows: KAGVTQTPRYLIKTRGQQVTLSCSPISGHRSVSWYQQTPGQGLQFLFEYFSETQRNKGNFPGRFSGRQFSNSRSEMNVSTLELGDSALYLCASSLDGEIQGAYNFGEGSWLTVV.